This T cell receptor beta chain was recovered during a study of naive and memory T cell subsets. The beta constant-region primer was an equimolar mix of two oligonucleotides covering TRBC1 and TRBC2. TCRdb processed the UMI-ligation and nested PCR reads anew with MiXCR; each CDR3 protein has one entry. This table has approximately 85,000 distinct CDR3 sequences, 6% to 7.5% appearing once. This clonotype was recorded at least ten times. Specimen: central memory CD4+ T cells from blood. The sequence came from a human donor in good health.

In nucleotides, the CDR3 is TGTGCCAGCAGCTTAAAGGAGGGGCCCTATGGCTACACCTTC. It is translated as CASSLKEGPYGYTF. The chain is built from TRBV7-2 and TRBJ1-2, with TRBD1 as a possible D gene (5 bases). Germline-derived CDR1 and CDR2 are SGHTA and FQGNSA. CDR3 length: 14 residues. Trimming removed 2 bases at V and 4 bases at J, with 11 bases between.